In its sample, the clone carrying this TCR beta chain was seen many times. The antigen is not known. Germline values: CDR1 SGHRS, CDR2 YFSETQ. V gave up 2 bases and J gave up 7 bases; unmatched junction bases: 8. This CDR3 region has 14 residues. This sample is drawn from a study of CD8 T cells in ankylosing spondylitis. Study observations and caveats: Ankylosing spondylitis blood appeared to be characterized by a TCR beta motif of eight highly homologous variants. The study looked at matched synovial fluid samples from ankylosing spondylitis patients. Disease-linked clones were reported to be significantly enriched there.

TCR beta libraries were made by quantitative 5'-RACE with molecular barcodes. TCRdb processed the 5' RACE reads anew with MiXCR; each CDR3 protein has one entry. This sample has 250,000 to 300,000 distinct CDR3 sequences, with about 20% found just once. This clonotype was sampled from a male donor with ankylosing spondylitis or in good health (not recorded which). The rearrangement links TRBV5-1 to TRBJ1-2; TRBD1 matches at 7 bases. The sequencing sample was made of blood, either unsorted or a sorted T cell fraction (not recorded which). The CDR3 DNA sequence: TGCGCCAGCAGCTTCGGTTTCCCAGGGGGTGGCTACACCTTC. It encodes CASSFGFPGGGYTF.